The 26 T cell receptor beta chains below come from one sample, sequenced in a study of cytomegalovirus exposure and HLA in healthy donors. Both 60 Vbeta primers and 13 Jbeta primers went into the PCR. Assay used: immunoSEQ multiplex PCR; TCRdb lists only in-frame clones, some missing. Of around 210,000 clones in the sample, 80% to 90% were seen once. Specimen: PBMCs. Receptors originate from a girl aged 2 to 9 in good health and CMV-seronegative.

The chain links TRBV7-9 to TRBJ1-1; TRBD1 agrees at 9 bases. Germline CDR1 and CDR2: SEHNR and FQNEAQ (reference sequence). The CDR3 is 15 residues long. The V segment lost 7 bases and the J segment 6 bases; nucleotides outside the gene matches: 12. The CDR3 sequence: CASTPNRGQVPEAFF. The CDR3, as DNA: TGTGCCAGCACGCCTAACAGGGGGCAGGTCCCTGAAGCTTTCTTT.

V is TRBV5-1 and J is TRBJ2-7; no clear D gene. The germline gives CDR1 SGHRS, CDR2 YFSETQ. Trimming took off 0 bases at V and 0 bases at J, with 13 bases between the two ends. This CDR3 spans 16 amino acids. The CDR3 DNA reads as TGCGCCAGCAGCTTGGTTCCCAGCGAGACCTCCTACGAGCAGTACTTC. It translates to CASSLVPSETSYEQYF.

Details on this clone: A junction end diverges from the germline sequence, so it may reflect a read error. This chain uses TRBV6-5 with TRBJ1-1; D perhaps matches TRBD1 (5 bases). The CDR3 runs to 14 residues. Germline values: CDR1 MNHEY, CDR2 SVGAGI. For the CDR3, the DNA is TGTGCTAGCAGTGAAGACAGACTGAACACTGAAGCTTTCTTT. The encoded protein is CASSEDRLNTEAFF.

J is TRBJ1-5 and V is TRBV5-1, with 7 bases that match TRBD1. The CDR3 is made up of 15 amino acids. V lost 0 bases to trimming and J lost 5 bases; unmatched junction nucleotides: 5. The germline V gene has CDR1 SGHRS and CDR2 YFSETQ. As DNA, the CDR3 is TGCGCCAGCAGCTTGGTTTCAGGGGGGTATCAGCCCCAGCATTTT. Translation gives CASSLVSGGYQPQHF.

This clone was seen only once. This sequence joins TRBV28 and TRBJ2-3, with 11 bases aligning to TRBD1. This CDR3 spans 15 amino acids. Per germline, CDR1 MDHEN and CDR2 SYDVKM. J was trimmed by 6 bases and V by 2 bases; bases with no gene match: 4. The CDR3 spells CASSLGTGGMDTQYF. The CDR3 DNA is TGTGCCAGCAGTTTAGGGACAGGGGGTATGGATACGCAGTATTTT.

The chain recombines TRBV4-1 with TRBJ2-1; 11 positions match TRBD2. The CDR3 is 18 residues long. The V and J ends lost 0 bases and 0 bases, in that order; junction bases with no gene match: 4. The germline V gene encodes CDR1 MGHRA and CDR2 YSYEKL. The CDR3 protein is CASSQDLAGGRSYNEQFF. CDR3 sequence (DNA): TGCGCCAGCAGCCAAGATCTAGCGGGAGGCCGCTCCTACAATGAGCAGTTCTTC.

The gene calls are TRBV5-5 and TRBJ1-2; 8 bases agree with TRBD1. Germline V gives CDR1 SGHKS, CDR2 YYEKEE (reference sequence). This CDR3 has 14 amino acids. V shed 0 bases, J shed 8 bases, and the junction held 6 bases outside the gene matches. The CDR3 DNA sequence: TGTGCCAGCAGCTTGGGGGACAGGTCAGGGGGCTACACCTTC. Translating it yields CASSLGDRSGGYTF.

The chain links TRBV9 to TRBJ2-3; 7 bases fit TRBD2. This CDR3 spans 15 amino acids. After removal of 1 base from V and 0 bases from J, the junction contained 2 bases not matched to a gene. Per the germline V gene, CDR1 is SGDLS and CDR2 is YYNGEE. DNA of the CDR3: TGTGCCAGCAGCGTAAGCGGGACTAGCACAGATACGCAGTATTTT. This sequence encodes CASSVSGTSTDTQYF.

J is TRBJ2-7 and V is TRBV6-5, with 7 bases fitting TRBD1. Germline-derived CDR1 and CDR2 are MNHEY and SVGAGI. There are 16 residues in the CDR3. Trimming cost V 4 bases and J 0 bases; bases outside gene matches: 9. In DNA, the CDR3 is TGTGCCAGCAGTTGGGGACAGCCCACCTCCTCCTACGAGCAGTACTTC. Translation: CASSWGQPTSSYEQYF.

This clone showed up just once. The chain links TRBV28 to TRBJ1-2; 9 nucleotides agree with TRBD1. V was pared by 8 bases and J by 8 bases, with 12 bases of the junction left unmatched. Germline V gives CDR1 MDHEN, CDR2 SYDVKM. CDR3 length: 14 residues. This chain's CDR3 is CASGGRGTGRGYTF. The DNA of the CDR3 is TGTGCCAGCGGTGGCCGGGGGACAGGGAGGGGCTACACCTTC.

V gene TRBV7-8 combines with J gene TRBJ1-2; weak D call: TRBD1 (5 bases). Germline CDR1 and CDR2: SGHVS and FQNEAQ. V was pared by 1 base and J by 4 bases, with 16 bases between. CDR3 size: 16 residues. In nucleotides, the CDR3 is TGTGCCAGCAGCTTAGGGGGGTTGAGGGAGGTCTATGGCTACACCTTC. This sequence encodes CASSLGGLREVYGYTF.

With regard to this clone: The same CDR3 can be traced to other DNA sequences in this sample. The rearrangement links TRBV5-4 to TRBJ2-3; D gene ambiguous. The CDR3 totals 17 residues. Trimming stripped 3 bases from V and 2 bases from J, with 19 bases between. The germline CDR1 and CDR2 sequences are SGHNT and YYREEE (reference sequence). The CDR3 protein is CASSSRGSASHTDTQYF. The CDR3 DNA is TGTGCCAGCAGCTCCCGAGGCTCGGCTAGTCACACAGATACGCAGTATTTT.

The chain combines TRBV7-9 with TRBJ2-5; 15 bases match TRBD2. Germline trimming cut 5 bases from V and 5 bases from J; bases unmatched to any gene: 9. This CDR3 is 17 amino acids long. Germline V gives CDR1 SEHNR, CDR2 FQNEAQ (reference sequence). The DNA for the CDR3 is TGTGCCAGCAGCCCAAGGACTAGCGGGAGGGCCGGGGAGACCCAGTACTTC. This encodes CASSPRTSGRAGETQYF.

The rearrangement joins TRBV7-8 to TRBJ2-7, with no clear D. The V gene's germline CDR1 is SGHVS and CDR2 FQNEAQ. Trimming pared 1 base from V and 4 bases from J, leaving 11 bases between. The CDR3 is 14 amino acids. The DNA of the CDR3 is TGTGCCAGCAGCTTAGACGGGTGGAAGTACGAGCAGTACTTC. This encodes CASSLDGWKYEQYF.

This sequence joins TRBV2 and TRBJ1-6; no clear D. V was clipped by 4 bases and J by 4 bases, with 8 bases between them. The CDR3 runs to 14 residues. Per the germline V gene, CDR1 is SNHLY and CDR2 is FYNNEI. The CDR3 DNA sequence: TGTGCCAGCAGTGCAAAGGAGTATAATTCACCCCTCCACTTT. It encodes CASSAKEYNSPLHF. Looking up the rest from reference TRBV2 and TRBJ1-6 gives the full variable domain: EPEVTQTPSHQVTQMGQEVILRCVPISNHLYFYWYRQILGQKVEFLVSFYNNEISEKSEIFDDQFSVERPDGSNFTLKIRSTKLEDSAMYFCASSAKEYNSPLHFGNGTRLTVT.

To note about this clone: Other nucleotide sequences from this sample produce the same CDR3. The rearrangement uses TRBV2 and TRBJ1-5; the match to TRBD1 covers 7 bases. The germline gives CDR1 SNHLY, CDR2 FYNNEI. The CDR3 sequence is 16 residues long. V shed 5 bases and J 5 bases; nucleotides not matched to a gene: 12. The CDR3 protein is CASSQQMTGFHQPQHF. Here the CDR3 DNA reads TGTGCCAGCAGTCAACAAATGACAGGGTTTCATCAGCCCCAGCATTTT.

The V and J genes are TRBV7-9 and TRBJ1-2; D ambiguous. Germline V gene data show CDR1 as SEHNR and CDR2 as FQNEAQ (reference sequence). Trimming cost V 1 base and J 8 bases, with 17 bases left between them. This CDR3 contains 15 residues. The CDR3 sequence is CASSLEVSGGGGYTF. Here the CDR3 DNA reads TGTGCCAGCAGCTTAGAAGTGTCGGGAGGTGGGGGCTACACCTTC.

Comments on this clone: Other DNA sequences of this sample code for an identical CDR3. The rearrangement uses TRBV19 and TRBJ1-2, with D tentatively TRBD1 (5 bases). Deletions cut 2 bases from V and 5 bases from J, with 6 bases between. The CDR3 runs to 12 residues. The germline V gene encodes CDR1 LNHDA and CDR2 SQIVND (reference sequence). The CDR3 loop is CASSIRGYGYTF. The CDR3 region has the DNA TGTGCCAGTAGTATACGGGGGTATGGCTACACCTTC.

J is TRBJ2-7 and V is TRBV30, with 8 bases fitting TRBD2. CDR3 size: 14 residues. Looked up from germline, CDR1 is GTSNPN and CDR2 is SVGIG (reference sequence). V shed 2 bases, J shed 0 bases, and the junction held 3 bases outside the gene matches. The CDR3 is CAWSKLAASYEQYF. CDR3 nucleotides: TGTGCCTGGAGTAAACTAGCGGCCTCCTACGAGCAGTACTTC.

V usage is TRBV30 and J usage is TRBJ2-5, with a weak D call TRBD1 (5 bases). This CDR3 contains 13 residues. Trimming took 3 bases from V and 7 from J, leaving 15 bases between them. The germline gives CDR1 GTSNPN, CDR2 SVGIG (reference sequence). CDR3 DNA sequence: TGTGCCTGGAGCGTCGTGGGGCAGGGGACCCAGTACTTC. Amino acid sequence: CAWSVVGQGTQYF.

The chain has TRBV10-3 and TRBJ2-7; tentative D call: TRBD2 (6 bases). Trimming stripped 11 bases from V and 3 bases from J, with 17 bases between. CDR3 size: 13 residues. Germline V gene data show CDR1 as ENHRY and CDR2 as SYGVKD. Here the CDR3 reads CAARTEGGYEQYF. CDR3 in DNA: TGTGCCGCTCGGACGGAGGGCGGCTACGAGCAGTACTTC.

The V call is TRBV14, the J call TRBJ1-1; D is perhaps TRBD1 (6 bases). The CDR3 is made up of 19 amino acids. CDR1 and CDR2 from the germline V gene are SGHDN and FVKESK. The V gene lost 4 bases and the J gene lost 3 bases, with 27 bases spanning the gap. CDR3 amino acids: CASSPRDTPSAGSHTEAFF. CDR3 DNA: TGTGCCAGCAGCCCCCGGGACACGCCTTCTGCCGGTTCCCACACTGAAGCTTTCTTT.

The chain joins TRBV5-6 to TRBJ2-5; 7 bases align to TRBD2. The CDR3 length is 12 residues. Germline CDR1 reads SGHDT; CDR2 reads YYEEEE. V trimming: 3 bases; J trimming: 5 bases; junction bases outside the gene matches: 1. CDR3 nucleotide sequence: TGTGCCAGCAGCTGGCGGGGGGAGACCCAGTACTTC. Translating gives CASSWRGETQYF. Filled out from reference TRBV5-6 and TRBJ2-5, the complete variable domain reads DAGVTQSPTHLIKTRGQQVTLRCSPKSGHDTVSWYQQALGQGPQFIFQYYEEEERQRGNFPDRFSGHQFPNYSSELNVNALLLGDSALYLCASSWRGETQYFGPGTRLLVL.

The rearrangement links TRBV2 to TRBJ1-2; D unclear. The germline V gene encodes CDR1 SNHLY and CDR2 FYNNEI. The CDR3 covers 13 residues. The V end was cut by 6 bases, the J end by 5 bases, with 13 bases between. The CDR3 DNA sequence: TGTGCCAGCAGCCTAGAGGGCATATATGGCTACACCTTC. Translation: CASSLEGIYGYTF.

V is TRBV7-8 and J is TRBJ1-5; D is possibly TRBD1 (5 bases). V lost 0 bases and J 7 bases, leaving 13 bases between the germline ends. The germline CDR1 and CDR2 sequences are SGHVS and FQNEAQ. The CDR3 has 15 residues. This CDR3 is CASSLAWQGGQPQHF. CDR3 in DNA: TGTGCCAGCAGCTTAGCGTGGCAGGGTGGCCAGCCCCAGCATTTT.

The CDR3 DNA follows: TGCAGCGTTGCCTCCGTAGTCCGGACACGCTCCTACGAGCAGTACTTC. Protein sequence: CSVASVVRTRSYEQYF. The rearrangement links TRBV29-1 to TRBJ2-7, with D perhaps matching TRBD1 (5 bases). Between the trimmed V and J ends, which lost 4 bases and 0 bases, there was a span of 19 bases. The CDR3 consists of 16 residues. CDR1 is SQVTM, CDR2 ANQGSEA, per germline.